A single T cell receptor beta chain is shown here with its context. No antigen is known for it. Generated by immunoSEQ multiplex PCR, the TCRdb table keeps only in-frame clones and is missing some. The table lists about 36,000 clones, 77% of them singletons. CDR1 and CDR2 (germline): SNHLY, FYNNEI. The CDR3 covers 15 residues. Between the trimmed V and J ends, which lost 7 bases and 0 bases, there was a span of 14 bases. Sorted naive or memory CD4+ cells met CEF peptides for 9 to 11 days. The data were obtained in a study of CD4 T cells in relation to SARS-CoV-2 and coronaviruses. Turning to the study itself: ViraFEST: approximately eleven-day antigen culture of PBMCs, then TCR beta CDR3 sequencing. Findings and caveats of the study: Culture-expanded clones reflect memory recall rather than primary priming during culture. This crossreactivity analysis covered spike protein alone, no other viral proteins.

This TCR derives from an adult with COVID-19. The chain links TRBV2 to TRBJ2-3; D possibly corresponds to TRBD2 (6 bases). What was sequenced was memory CD4+ T cells from PBMCs, cultured in vitro. CDR3 DNA: TGTGCCAGCAAGGTAGCGGACCTCAGCACAGATACGCAGTATTTT. It yields the protein CASKVADLSTDTQYF.